This entry lists 11 T cell receptor beta chains sequenced from one sample in a study of tumor-infiltrating lymphocytes in primary liver carcinoma. Total RNA (approximately 0.5 ug) served as template for TCR beta cDNA synthesis primed by a constant-region primer. Amplification in three nested multiplex PCR rounds with slightly modified ARM-PCR gave rise to TCR beta libraries. A C-beta reverse primer was combined with TRBV1-TRBV30 forward primers in the first two PCR rounds, and each round had approximately 9 cycles. TCRdb re-derived calls from the multiplex PCR reads in MiXCR, one entry per CDR3 protein. This table holds just under 95,000 distinct CDR3 sequences, 68% found once. Unsorted bulk tissue (20-30 mg) underwent RNA and DNA co-extraction. Sequenced material: tumor-adjacent normal liver tissue. The receptors were gathered from a man in his forties with primary liver carcinoma and hepatitis B virus infection.

The chain combines TRBV6-5 with TRBJ2-7; 8 positions match TRBD1. The CDR3 is made up of 14 amino acids. CDR1 is MNHEY and CDR2 is SVGAGI in the germline V gene. V was clipped by 8 bases and J by 3 bases; unmatched bases: 9. CDR3 protein: CASYPGQEHYEQYF. The CDR3 nucleotides are TGTGCCAGCTATCCGGGACAGGAGCACTACGAGCAGTACTTC.

About this clonotype itself: A much larger clonotype is one base distant, so this may be a read error. V is TRBV10-2 and J is TRBJ1-1; maybe TRBD1 (5 bases). The CDR3 loop spans 13 amino acids. The V gene's germline CDR1 is WSHSY and CDR2 SAAADI. The CDR3: CSSRWQGGTEAFF. CDR3 DNA: TGCTCCAGCAGATGGCAGGGAGGGACTGAAGCTTTCTTT.

This clonotype has a count of ten or more. The chain couples TRBV5-4 to TRBJ2-6, with 7 positions matching TRBD2. The CDR3 length is 18 residues. Germline CDR1 and CDR2: SGHNT and YYREEE (reference sequence). J was trimmed by 1 base and V by 0 bases; bases with no gene match: 7. Written as DNA, the CDR3 is TGTGCCAGCAGCTTGGGGGGCGGGAGCCCTTCTGGGGCCAACGTCCTGACTTTC. It translates to CASSLGGGSPSGANVLTF.

This clonotype was found once. In this CDR3 the conserved last residue, phenylalanine or tryptophan, is missing, so a read error is likely. The chain links TRBV28 to TRBJ2-5, with TRBD2 matching 11 bases. The CDR3 runs 15 residues. CDR1 and CDR2 (germline): MDHEN, SYDVKM. Trimming removed 4 bases from V and 5 bases from J; junction bases left unmatched: 6. The DNA of the CDR3 is TGTGCCAGCAGTTCCATAGCGGGAGGGCCGGAGACCCAGTACTTA. This codes for CASSSIAGGPETQYL.

This clonotype occurred many times. This sequence joins TRBV12-3 or TRBV12-4 and TRBJ2-1, with no clear D. V was trimmed by 6 bases and J by 1 base, leaving 13 bases between them. The CDR3 is made up of 15 amino acids. The CDR3 here is CASRPPFRSYNEQFF. For the CDR3, the DNA is TGTGCCAGCAGACCTCCATTTCGTTCCTACAATGAGCAGTTCTTC.

Remarks on this clonotype: One end of the junction varies from germline; a read error may be responsible. The chain combines TRBV11-2 with TRBJ2-7; D gene uncertain. With the DNA end fitting TRBJ2-1 better, the J assignment may be wrong. CDR1 is SGHAT and CDR2 is FQNNGV in the germline V gene. The CDR3 extends over 14 amino acids. The CDR3 spells CAGSLTDTAYEQFF. The CDR3 region has the DNA TGTGCCGGCAGCTTAACAGACACTGCCTACGAGCAGTTCTTC.

This clonotype was counted between two and nine times. V is TRBV7-3 and J is TRBJ2-2; D gene unclear. Trimming removed 3 bases at V and 6 bases at J, with 5 bases between. Germline V gives CDR1 SGHTA, CDR2 FQGTGA. There are 12 residues in the CDR3. CDR3 nucleotides: TGTGCCAGCAGCTTTGACGCCGGGGAGCTGTTTTTT. It yields the protein CASSFDAGELFF.

The table lists this clonotype with a few counts. The chain combines TRBV28 with TRBJ2-1; D is unclear. CDR3 size: 14 residues. Germline V gene sequence: CDR1 MDHEN, CDR2 SYDVKM. Trimming cost V 4 bases and J 4 bases, with 11 bases left between them. The CDR3 reads CASSSPTDYNEQFF. The CDR3 DNA is TGTGCCAGCAGTTCCCCGACGGATTACAATGAGCAGTTCTTC.

Remarks on this clonotype: Lacking the conserved final phenylalanine or tryptophan, this CDR3 likely reflects a read error. The V gene is TRBV11-2, the J gene TRBJ2-5; D not resolved. There are 13 residues in the CDR3. Germline V gives CDR1 SGHAT, CDR2 FQNNGV. The ends were cut back, 2 bases at V and 5 bases at J, with 9 bases in the middle. The CDR3 nucleotides are TGTGCCAGCAGCTTAAATTCCTGGGAGACCCAGTACATC. This encodes CASSLNSWETQYI.

This clonotype has a handful of counts. The junction and the germline gene differ at one end; a read error may be behind it. V gene TRBV11-2 combines with J gene TRBJ2-7; D not resolved. Germline V lookup: CDR1 SGHAT, CDR2 FQNNGV. CDR3 length equals 15 residues. The CDR3 reads CASSLGETLPYEQYF. CDR3 sequence (DNA): TGTGCCAGCAGCCTCGGAGAGACTCTACCCTACGAGCAGTATTTC.

Comments on this clonotype: A junction boundary mismatches the germline segment, possibly from a read error. V gene TRBV11-2 combines with J gene TRBJ2-3; D is unresolved. CDR1 SGHAT and CDR2 FQNNGV come from the germline V gene. CDR3 length equals 14 residues. CDR3 sequence reads: CASSTRLEADTQYF. Here the CDR3 DNA reads TGCGCCAGCAGCACCCGACTCGAAGCAGATACGCAGTATTTT.